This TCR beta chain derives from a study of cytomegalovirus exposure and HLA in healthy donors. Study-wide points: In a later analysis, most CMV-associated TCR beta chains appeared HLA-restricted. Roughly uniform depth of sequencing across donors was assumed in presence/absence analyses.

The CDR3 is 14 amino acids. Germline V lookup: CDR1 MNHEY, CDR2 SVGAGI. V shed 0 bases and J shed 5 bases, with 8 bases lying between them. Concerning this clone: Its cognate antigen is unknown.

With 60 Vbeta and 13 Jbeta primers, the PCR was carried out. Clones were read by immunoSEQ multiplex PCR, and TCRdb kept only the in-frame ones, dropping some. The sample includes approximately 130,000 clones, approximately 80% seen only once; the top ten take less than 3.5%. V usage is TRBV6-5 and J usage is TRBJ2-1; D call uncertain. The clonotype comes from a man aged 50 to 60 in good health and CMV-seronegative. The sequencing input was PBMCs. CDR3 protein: CASSYSNSNNEQFF. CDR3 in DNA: TGTGCCAGCAGTTACTCGAACAGTAACAATGAGCAGTTCTTC.